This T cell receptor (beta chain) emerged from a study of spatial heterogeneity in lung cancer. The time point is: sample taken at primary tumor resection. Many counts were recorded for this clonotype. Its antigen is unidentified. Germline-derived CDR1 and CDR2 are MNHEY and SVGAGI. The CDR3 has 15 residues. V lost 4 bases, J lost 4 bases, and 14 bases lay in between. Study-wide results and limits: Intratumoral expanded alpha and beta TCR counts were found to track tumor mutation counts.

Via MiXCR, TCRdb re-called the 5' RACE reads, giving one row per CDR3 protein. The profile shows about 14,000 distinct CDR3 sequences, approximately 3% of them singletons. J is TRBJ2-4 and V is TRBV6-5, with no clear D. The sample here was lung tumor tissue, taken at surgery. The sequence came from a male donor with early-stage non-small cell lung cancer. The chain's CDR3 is CASSSNDPTKNIQYF. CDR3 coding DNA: TGTGCCAGCAGTTCCAACGATCCAACTAAAAACATTCAGTACTTC.